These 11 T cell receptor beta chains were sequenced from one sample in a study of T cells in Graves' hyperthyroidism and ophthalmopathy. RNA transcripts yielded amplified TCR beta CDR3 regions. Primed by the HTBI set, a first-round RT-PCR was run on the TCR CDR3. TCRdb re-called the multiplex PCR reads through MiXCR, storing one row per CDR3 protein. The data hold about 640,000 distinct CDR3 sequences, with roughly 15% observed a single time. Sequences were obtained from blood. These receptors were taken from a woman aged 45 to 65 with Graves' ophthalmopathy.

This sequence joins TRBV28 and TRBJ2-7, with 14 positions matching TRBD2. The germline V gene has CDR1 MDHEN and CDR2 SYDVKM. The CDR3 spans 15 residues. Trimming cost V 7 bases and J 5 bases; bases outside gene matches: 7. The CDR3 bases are TGTGCCAGCAAAACTCGGACTAGCGGGAGGCACGAGCAGTACTTC. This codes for CASKTRTSGRHEQYF.

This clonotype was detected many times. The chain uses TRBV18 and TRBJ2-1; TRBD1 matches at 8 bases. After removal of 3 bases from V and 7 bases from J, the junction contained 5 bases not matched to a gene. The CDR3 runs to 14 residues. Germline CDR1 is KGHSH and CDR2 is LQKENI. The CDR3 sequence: CASSPGQEANEQFF. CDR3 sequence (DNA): TGTGCCAGCTCACCGGGACAGGAGGCGAATGAGCAGTTCTTC.

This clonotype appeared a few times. CDR3 DNA sequence: TGTGCCATCGGAAGCGGGACTTACACAGATACGCAGTATTTT. Amino acid sequence: CAIGSGTYTDTQYF. The V call is TRBV10-3, the J call TRBJ2-3; TRBD2 matches 7 bases. The V and J ends lost 8 bases and 2 bases, in that order; junction bases with no gene match: 7. The V gene's germline CDR1 is ENHRY and CDR2 SYGVKD. The CDR3 extends over 14 amino acids.

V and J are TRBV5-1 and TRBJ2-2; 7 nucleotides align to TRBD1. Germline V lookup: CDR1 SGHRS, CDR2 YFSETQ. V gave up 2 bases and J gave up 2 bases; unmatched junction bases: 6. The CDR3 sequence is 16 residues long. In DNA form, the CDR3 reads TGCGCCAGCAGCTTTTCCGGGACAGTTAACACCGGGGAGCTGTTTTTT. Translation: CASSFSGTVNTGELFF.

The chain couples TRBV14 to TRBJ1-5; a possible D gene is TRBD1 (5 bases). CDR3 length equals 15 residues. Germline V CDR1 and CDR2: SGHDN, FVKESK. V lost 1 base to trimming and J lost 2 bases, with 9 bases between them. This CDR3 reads CASSQAGLGNQPQHF. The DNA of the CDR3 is TGTGCCAGCAGCCAAGCAGGGTTGGGCAATCAGCCCCAGCATTTT.

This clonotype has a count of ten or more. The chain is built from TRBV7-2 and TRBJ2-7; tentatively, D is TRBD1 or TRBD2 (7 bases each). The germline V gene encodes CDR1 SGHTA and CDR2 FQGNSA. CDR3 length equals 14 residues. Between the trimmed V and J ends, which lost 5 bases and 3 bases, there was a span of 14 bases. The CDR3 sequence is CASSGQGGDYEQYF. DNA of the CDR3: TGTGCCAGCAGCGGCCAGGGGGGGGACTACGAGCAGTACTTC.

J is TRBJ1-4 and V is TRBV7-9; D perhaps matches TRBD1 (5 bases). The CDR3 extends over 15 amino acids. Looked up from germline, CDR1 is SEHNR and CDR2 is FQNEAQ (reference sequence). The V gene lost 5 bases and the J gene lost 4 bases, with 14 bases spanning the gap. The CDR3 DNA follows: TGTGCCAGCAGCCAAATACAGGAGATTAATGAAAAACTGTTTTTT. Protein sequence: CASSQIQEINEKLFF.

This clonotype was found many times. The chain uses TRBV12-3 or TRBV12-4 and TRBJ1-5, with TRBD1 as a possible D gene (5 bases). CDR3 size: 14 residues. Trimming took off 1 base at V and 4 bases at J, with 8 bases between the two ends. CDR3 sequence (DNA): TGTGCCAGCAGTTTAGTAGACAGTAATCAGCCCCAGCATTTT. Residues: CASSLVDSNQPQHF.

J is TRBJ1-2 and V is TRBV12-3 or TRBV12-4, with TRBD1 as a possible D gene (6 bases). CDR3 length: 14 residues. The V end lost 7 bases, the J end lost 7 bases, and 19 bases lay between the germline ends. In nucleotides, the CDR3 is TGTGCCAGCATCAAAGACAGGCTAGTCGGTGGCTACACCTTC. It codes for CASIKDRLVGGYTF.

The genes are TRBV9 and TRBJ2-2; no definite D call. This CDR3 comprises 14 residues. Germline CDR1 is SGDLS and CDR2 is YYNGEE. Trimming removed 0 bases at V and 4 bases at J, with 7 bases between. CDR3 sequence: CASSVEMVTGELFF. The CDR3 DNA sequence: TGTGCCAGCAGCGTAGAGATGGTCACCGGGGAGCTGTTTTTT. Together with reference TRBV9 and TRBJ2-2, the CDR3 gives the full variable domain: DSGVTQTPKHLITATGQRVTLRCSPRSGDLSVYWYQQSLDQGLQFLIQYYNGEERAKGNILERFSAQQFPDLHSELNLSSLELGDSALYFCASSVEMVTGELFFGEGSRLTVL.

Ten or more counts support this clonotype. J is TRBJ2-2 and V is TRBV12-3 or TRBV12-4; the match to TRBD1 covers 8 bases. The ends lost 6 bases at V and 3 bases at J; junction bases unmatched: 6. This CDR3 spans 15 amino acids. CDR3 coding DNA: TGTGCCAGCAGCAAGACAGGGGTTGACACCGGGGAGCTGTTTTTT. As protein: CASSKTGVDTGELFF.